Listed here are 21 T cell receptor beta chains from one sample, sequenced in a study of cytotoxic CD8 clonotypes in ibrutinib-treated CLL. Sequenced by immunoSEQ multiplex PCR; TCRdb stores in-frame clones only, minus some. The table records about 160,000 clones, more than 75% of them present only once. Material: PBMCs, obtained after 12 months of ibrutinib treatment. These receptors were obtained from a human donor with chronic lymphocytic leukemia.

Comment on this clone: A junction end diverges from the germline sequence, so it may reflect a read error. The rearrangement joins TRBV4-3 to TRBJ1-2, with 7 bases aligning to TRBD1. Per germline, CDR1 LGHNA and CDR2 YSLEER. The CDR3 has 16 amino acids. The DNA of the CDR3 is TGCGCCAGCAGCCCCCGGGACAGAGTTATTAACGATGGCTACACCTTC. Translating it yields CASSPRDRVINDGYTF.

This chain joins TRBV5-8 and TRBJ1-5; D is uncertain. V was trimmed by 1 base and J by 5 bases, leaving 19 bases between them. Germline assignment: CDR1 SGHTS and CDR2 YDEGEE. This CDR3 spans 17 amino acids. CDR3 coding DNA: TGTGCCAGCAGCTTGCTGTCAGGAAAACCAAGCGATCAGCCCCAGCATTTT. Protein product: CASSLLSGKPSDQPQHF.

This clone has more than one count but fewer than ten. The V call is TRBV7-2, the J call TRBJ2-7; tentative D call: TRBD1 (5 bases). In germline, CDR1 is SGHTA, CDR2 FQGNSA. The CDR3 totals 13 residues. The V gene lost 0 bases and the J gene lost 4 bases, with 7 bases spanning the gap. The CDR3 spells CASSLANRYEQYF. The CDR3 DNA is TGTGCCAGCAGCTTAGCGAACAGGTACGAGCAGTACTTC. The full variable domain, rest sourced from reference TRBV7-2 and TRBJ2-7, is GAGVSQSPSNKVTEKGKDVELRCDPISGHTALYWYRQSLGQGLEFLIYFQGNSAPDKSGLPSDRFSAERTGGSVSTLTIQRTQQEDSAVYLCASSLANRYEQYFGPGTRLTVT.

This clone was recorded a few times. J is TRBJ2-3 and V is TRBV18, with D maybe TRBD2 (6 bases). Germline loops: CDR1 KGHSH, CDR2 LQKENI. V was cut by 1 base and J by 1 base, with 6 bases left in between. This CDR3 has 14 residues. The CDR3 loop is CASSPRGGTDTQYF. The CDR3, as DNA: TGTGCCAGCTCACCACGCGGGGGCACAGATACGCAGTATTTT.

The CDR3 DNA sequence: TGTGCCAGCAGCTTAGGACAGACCGGGGCCAACGTCCTGACTTTC. Translating gives CASSLGQTGANVLTF. V usage is TRBV7-9 and J usage is TRBJ2-6, with a tentative D call TRBD1 (5 bases). The CDR3 consists of 15 residues. Germline values: CDR1 SEHNR, CDR2 FQNEAQ (reference sequence). Trimming took 1 base from V and 4 from J, leaving 8 bases between them.

The chain employs TRBV4-2 and TRBJ2-5, with D perhaps TRBD1 (6 bases). Germline CDR1 LGHNA, CDR2 YNFKEQ. This CDR3 has 16 amino acids. V was pared by 0 bases and J by 5 bases, with 16 bases between. CDR3 loop: CASSQDKQGVGETQYF. The CDR3 bases are TGTGCCAGCAGCCAAGATAAACAGGGTGTGGGGGAGACCCAGTACTTC.

The V and J genes are TRBV28 and TRBJ1-5; D is ambiguous. Germline CDR1 is MDHEN and CDR2 is SYDVKM. CDR3 length: 16 residues. Trimming pared 2 bases from V and 3 bases from J, leaving 14 bases between. In nucleotides, the CDR3 is TGTGCCAGCAGTTTAACGATTCTGGCGTCCAATCAGCCCCAGCATTTT. It encodes CASSLTILASNQPQHF.

This clone has only one observation. The chain recombines TRBV4-3 with TRBJ2-7; TRBD2 matches at 9 bases. CDR1 is LGHNA, CDR2 YSLEER, per germline. The V gene end was trimmed by 3 bases and the J gene end by 3 bases; junction bases not matched to a gene: 9. CDR3 length: 16 residues. The CDR3 DNA follows: TGCGCCAGCAGCCAGGGCCCCAGCGGGGGGTTCTACGAGCAGTACTTC. Translating gives CASSQGPSGGFYEQYF.

The chain is built from TRBV5-1 and TRBJ2-6, with a possible D match to TRBD1 (6 bases). CDR3 size: 17 residues. V dropped 2 bases and J dropped 0 bases, with 12 bases sitting between them. Germline loops: CDR1 SGHRS, CDR2 YFSETQ. The CDR3 protein is CASSFSDRGSGANVLTF. The DNA for the CDR3 is TGCGCCAGCAGCTTCTCGGACAGAGGCTCTGGGGCCAACGTCCTGACTTTC.

V gene TRBV18 combines with J gene TRBJ1-1; 8 bases line up with TRBD1. The CDR3 contains 16 residues. After removal of 1 base from V and 1 base from J, the junction contained 5 bases not matched to a gene. From germline, CDR1 is KGHSH and CDR2 LQKENI. For the CDR3, the DNA is TGTGCCAGCTCACCACGACAGGGGCTGTGGAACACTGAAGCTTTCTTT. Translated, it gives CASSPRQGLWNTEAFF. Looking up the rest from reference TRBV18 and TRBJ1-1 gives the full variable domain: NAGVMQNPRHLVRRRGQEARLRCSPMKGHSHVYWYRQLPEEGLKFMVYLQKENIIDESGMPKERFSAEFPKEGPSILRIQQVVRGDSAAYFCASSPRQGLWNTEAFFGQGTRLTVV.

This chain connects TRBV28 to TRBJ1-4; D unresolved. This CDR3 has 14 residues. Germline loops: CDR1 MDHEN, CDR2 SYDVKM. V shed 5 bases and J shed 8 bases, with 15 bases lying between them. The CDR3 here is CASSPPQRREKLFF. Written as DNA, the CDR3 is TGTGCCAGCAGTCCCCCCCAGCGCCGGGAAAAACTGTTTTTT.

The chain is built from TRBV7-2 and TRBJ2-3; D not certain. The V gene lost 1 base and the J gene lost 3 bases, with 11 bases spanning the gap. The CDR3 is 15 amino acids. The germline V gene has CDR1 SGHTA and CDR2 FQGNSA. The CDR3 DNA sequence: TGTGCCAGCAGCTTAGAAGGCGTCAGGACAGATACGCAGTATTTT. Translated, it gives CASSLEGVRTDTQYF.

The chain couples TRBV5-5 to TRBJ2-7, with D maybe TRBD2 (6 bases). V dropped 4 bases and J dropped 3 bases, with 11 bases sitting between them. In germline, CDR1 is SGHKS, CDR2 YYEKEE (reference sequence). The CDR3 has 13 amino acids. The CDR3 sequence is CASSPLGGYEQYF. The CDR3 region has the DNA TGTGCCAGCAGCCCTTTGGGGGGCTACGAGCAGTACTTC. The variable domain in full, with the rest retrieved from reference TRBV5-5 and TRBJ2-7, is DAGVTQSPTHLIKTRGQQVTLRCSPISGHKSVSWYQQVLGQGPQFIFQYYEKEERGRGNFPDRFSARQFPNYSSELNVNALLLGDSALYLCASSPLGGYEQYFGPGTRLTVT.

The chain is built from TRBV2 and TRBJ1-5; D not resolved. The germline CDR1 and CDR2 sequences are SNHLY and FYNNEI. V was cut by 6 bases and J by 0 bases, with 15 bases left in between. The CDR3 has 16 residues. The CDR3 here is CASRAAEIYSNQPQHF. CDR3 in DNA: TGTGCCAGCAGGGCGGCAGAGATCTATAGCAATCAGCCCCAGCATTTT.

This chain connects TRBV20-1 to TRBJ1-2; D is undetermined. CDR3 length: 10 residues. Trimming cost V 2 bases and J 5 bases, with 3 bases left between them. Germline CDR1 reads DFQATT; CDR2 reads SNEGSKA (reference sequence). The CDR3: CSARSYGYTF. CDR3 nucleotide sequence: TGCAGTGCTAGATCGTATGGCTACACCTTC.

This chain uses TRBV9 with TRBJ1-2; 9 bases align to TRBD1. The CDR3 has 14 residues. With 3 bases clipped from V and 4 bases from J, the junction kept 4 bases outside the gene matches. Germline V gives CDR1 SGDLS, CDR2 YYNGEE. In DNA, the CDR3 is TGTGCCAGCAGCGCCCGGGACAGGGTCTATGGCTACACCTTC. It yields the protein CASSARDRVYGYTF.

J is TRBJ1-6 and V is TRBV25-1; D remains unclear. The CDR3 extends over 14 amino acids. Trimming removed 6 bases at V and 2 bases at J, with 8 bases between. Per germline, CDR1 MGHDK and CDR2 SYGVNS. CDR3 in DNA: TGTGCCAGCAGCGATGGGACCTATAATTCACCCCTCCACTTT. Translation gives CASSDGTYNSPLHF.

The sample holds one count of this clone. The gene calls are TRBV4-3 and TRBJ1-2; TRBD1 matches at 7 bases. From germline, CDR1 is LGHNA and CDR2 YSLEER. This CDR3 comprises 17 residues. V shed 1 base, J shed 2 bases, and the junction held 10 bases outside the gene matches. CDR3 region: CASSQATWRGQNYGYTF. The CDR3 nucleotides read TGCGCCAGCAGCCAAGCCACGTGGAGGGGGCAGAACTATGGCTACACCTTC.

V usage is TRBV9 and J usage is TRBJ2-5; D could derive from TRBD1 or TRBD2 (5 bases each). CDR1 is SGDLS, CDR2 YYNGEE, per germline. The ends were cut back, 0 bases at V and 4 bases at J, with 13 bases in the middle. The CDR3 runs 15 residues. The DNA for the CDR3 is TGTGCCAGCAGCGTAGAGGACATTCGGGGAGAGACCCAGTACTTC. It encodes CASSVEDIRGETQYF.

This clone was found a few times. The rearrangement uses TRBV15 and TRBJ1-2, with D possibly matching TRBD1 (5 bases). The CDR3 runs 15 residues. CDR1 is LNHNV and CDR2 is YYDKDF in the germline V gene (reference sequence). V was shortened by 0 bases and J by 2 bases, with 10 bases between the two germline ends. CDR3 sequence: CATSRDQAGNYGYTF. The CDR3, as DNA: TGTGCCACCAGCAGAGATCAAGCAGGGAACTATGGCTACACCTTC.

This chain connects TRBV18 to TRBJ2-5, with a tentative D call TRBD2 (6 bases). The CDR3 length is 15 residues. Trimming took 5 bases from V and 1 from J, leaving 14 bases between them. Germline CDR1 KGHSH, CDR2 LQKENI. In DNA form, the CDR3 reads TGTGCCAGCTCATCCAGTCTCGGGGGCCAAGAGACCCAGTACTTC. Protein product: CASSSSLGGQETQYF. Full variable domain (missing parts from reference TRBV18 and TRBJ2-5): NAGVMQNPRHLVRRRGQEARLRCSPMKGHSHVYWYRQLPEEGLKFMVYLQKENIIDESGMPKERFSAEFPKEGPSILRIQQVVRGDSAAYFCASSSSLGGQETQYFGPGTRLLVL.